This T cell receptor (beta chain) came from a study of blood T cell repertoires in COVID-19. Study summary: PBMCs, B-cell-depleted T cells, or T cells provided the cDNA or gDNA that made up the material.

The repertoire was sequenced with immunoSEQ multiplex PCR; TCRdb's copy has only in-frame clones and lacks some. The repertoire consists of under 130,000 clones, with over 75% occurring once and the leading ten covering under 4.5%. There are 16 residues in the CDR3. Between the trimmed V and J ends, which lost 4 bases and 1 base, there was a span of 14 bases. Per germline, CDR1 SGHRS and CDR2 YFSETQ. This TCR was sampled from a man aged 45 to 65 with acute or convalescent COVID-19. Sequencing was carried out using peripheral blood. This chain joins TRBV5-1 and TRBJ1-4, with TRBD1 as a possible D gene (6 bases). The CDR3 loop is CASSATGQLTNEKLFF. CDR3 DNA sequence: TGCGCCAGCAGCGCCACCGGACAGTTAACTAATGAAAAACTGTTTTTT.